These 18 T cell receptor beta chains were sequenced from one sample in a study of blood T cell repertoires in COVID-19 (dated by TCRdb to the early 2020s). The library came from the immunoSEQ multiplex PCR assay. This immuneACCESS table, as held by TCRdb, lists in-frame sequences with V and J called but not all clones. Of the missing ones, under half trace to an unresolved V gene in checked studies; the others have no known cause. Within this sample are around 58,000 clones, with approximately 80% of them counted one time only. The ten largest clones add up to less than 4.5% of the sample. The specimen was PBMCs or T cells enriched from blood (not recorded which). The source of these receptors is a woman aged 40 to 50 with acute COVID-19.

The chain is built from TRBV5-6 and TRBJ1-5; 9 bases agree with TRBD1. From germline, CDR1 is SGHDT and CDR2 YYEEEE. V was pared by 3 bases and J by 4 bases, with 8 bases of the junction left unmatched. The CDR3 length is 16 residues. The CDR3 coding sequence is TGTGCCAGCAGCTCCTACAGGGGGCGAATAAATCAGCCCCAGCATTTT. It codes for CASSSYRGRINQPQHF.

The V call is TRBV3-1 (or the pseudogene TRBV3-2), the J call TRBJ2-4, with D perhaps matching TRBD2 (5 bases). The V and J ends lost 4 bases and 8 bases respectively, with 9 bases between them. Germline lookup yields CDR1 LGHDT and CDR2 YNNKEL (reference sequence). CDR3 length equals 12 residues. The CDR3, as DNA: TGTGCCAGCAGCCCAGTGGGAGACATTCAGTACTTC. Protein product: CASSPVGDIQYF.

The V call is TRBV6-2 or TRBV6-3, the J call TRBJ2-3; D remains ambiguous. CDR1 and CDR2 (germline): MNHEY, SVGEGT. Trimming cost V 4 bases and J 0 bases, with 8 bases left between them. There are 14 residues in the CDR3. CDR3 bases: TGTGCCAGCAGTTTGACAACTAGCACAGATACGCAGTATTTT. This translates into CASSLTTSTDTQYF.

V is TRBV19 and J is TRBJ1-2; tentative D call: TRBD1 (6 bases). Germline assignment: CDR1 LNHDA and CDR2 SQIVND (reference sequence). This CDR3 contains 15 residues. V was trimmed by 5 bases and J by 0 bases, leaving 13 bases between them. The DNA of the CDR3 is TGTGCCAGTAGTCTGGACGGGACATCTAACTATGGCTACACCTTC. Encoded protein: CASSLDGTSNYGYTF.

This clone came up a few times. This rearrangement joins TRBV10-3 to TRBJ1-5; D unresolved. This CDR3 spans 15 amino acids. V lost 0 bases to trimming and J lost 2 bases, with 8 bases between them. Germline V gene sequence: CDR1 ENHRY, CDR2 SYGVKD. The CDR3 protein is CAISESTSRNQPQHF. The CDR3 DNA sequence: TGTGCCATCAGTGAGTCGACTAGCCGCAATCAGCCCCAGCATTTT.

The chain couples TRBV6-5 to TRBJ1-2; D is perhaps TRBD1 (6 bases). The germline gives CDR1 MNHEY, CDR2 SVGAGI. The germline V and J ends were trimmed by 8 bases and 6 bases, with 13 bases remaining between them. The CDR3 sequence is 12 residues long. The CDR3 bases are TGTGCCAGCCGGACAGATACCCATGGCTACACCTTC. Its protein product is CASRTDTHGYTF.

This chain connects TRBV14 to TRBJ1-1, with 9 bases matching TRBD1. The CDR3 loop spans 16 amino acids. CDR1 is SGHDN, CDR2 FVKESK, per germline. V lost 5 bases to trimming and J lost 0 bases; unmatched junction nucleotides: 7. The CDR3 is CASSMRTGVLNTEAFF. The CDR3, as DNA: TGTGCCAGCAGCATGAGGACAGGGGTTTTGAACACTGAAGCTTTCTTT.

The chain is built from TRBV5-6 and TRBJ1-5, with TRBD1 identical over 7 bases. V trimming: 0 bases; J trimming: 6 bases; junction bases outside the gene matches: 3. The CDR3 runs to 14 residues. Germline V gene data show CDR1 as SGHDT and CDR2 as YYEEEE. This CDR3 is CASSLGQGGQPQHF. The CDR3 nucleotides read TGTGCCAGCAGCTTGGGTCAGGGGGGTCAGCCCCAGCATTTT.

There are a few counts of this clone. V and J are TRBV10-2 and TRBJ2-2; D is possibly TRBD2 (6 bases). The CDR3 is 16 residues long. Trimming pared 3 bases from V and 7 bases from J, leaving 18 bases between. CDR1 WSHSY and CDR2 SAAADI come from the germline V gene. Written as DNA, the CDR3 is TGCGCCAGCAGTGAAAGGGACTCCCTCTGGGGCGGGGAGCTGTTTTTT. The encoded protein is CASSERDSLWGGELFF.

In its sample, this clone was seen once. This chain uses TRBV5-6 with TRBJ2-5; the D gene is possibly TRBD1 (5 bases). V lost 4 bases to trimming and J lost 2 bases, with 12 bases between them. Germline lookup yields CDR1 SGHDT and CDR2 YYEEEE. The CDR3 runs to 14 residues. CDR3 amino acids: CASSRNRKQETQYF. The CDR3 DNA reads TGTGCCAGCAGCCGGAACAGGAAGCAAGAGACCCAGTACTTC.

The CDR3 DNA is TGTGCCAGCAGCCAAGAGTCGGGAGGGAGGTCGTGGGGAAACACCATATATTTT. Translated, it gives CASSQESGGRSWGNTIYF. The chain joins TRBV4-2 to TRBJ1-3; D ambiguous. The CDR3 is 18 residues long. Germline assignment: CDR1 LGHNA and CDR2 YNFKEQ. V dropped 0 bases and J dropped 4 bases, with 19 bases sitting between them.

V usage is TRBV11-2 and J usage is TRBJ1-3; D gene unclear. CDR3 size: 17 residues. Trimming took off 1 base at V and 0 bases at J, with 13 bases between the two ends. Germline CDR1 SGHAT, CDR2 FQNNGV. The CDR3 bases are TGTGCCAGCAGCTTAGGCACCAGGCTCAGCTCTGGAAACACCATATATTTT. Its protein is CASSLGTRLSSGNTIYF. The full variable domain, rest sourced from reference TRBV11-2 and TRBJ1-3, is EAGVAQSPRYKIIEKRQSVAFWCNPISGHATLYWYQQILGQGPKLLIQFQNNGVVDDSQLPKDRFSAERLKGVDSTLKIQPAKLEDSAVYLCASSLGTRLSSGNTIYFGEGSWLTVV.

V is TRBV4-2 and J is TRBJ1-5; no firm D call. Deletions cut 0 bases from V and 0 bases from J, with 9 bases between. Germline-derived CDR1 and CDR2 are LGHNA and YNFKEQ. This CDR3 has 16 amino acids. CDR3 sequence: CASSQDGSYSNQPQHF. DNA for the CDR3: TGTGCCAGCAGCCAAGATGGCAGTTATAGCAATCAGCCCCAGCATTTT.

The rearrangement uses TRBV10-3 and TRBJ2-3, with 8 bases identical to TRBD2. Germline CDR1 is ENHRY and CDR2 is SYGVKD. CDR3 length: 14 residues. V lost 6 bases and J lost 5; bases outside the gene matches: 7. The CDR3 loop reads CAIRRGDDGDTQYF. The CDR3 DNA follows: TGTGCCATCAGGCGGGGGGATGATGGAGATACGCAGTATTTT.

The chain couples TRBV6-5 to TRBJ2-7; 8 bases map to TRBD1. The CDR3 has 14 residues. Germline V CDR1 and CDR2: MNHEY, SVGAGI. V gave up 5 bases and J gave up 1 base; unmatched junction bases: 4. This chain's CDR3 is CASSPGGMSYEQYV. The CDR3 nucleotides read TGTGCCAGCAGTCCAGGGGGCATGTCCTACGAGCAGTACGTC.

V is TRBV27 and J is TRBJ2-7, with TRBD1 matching 7 bases. The CDR3 extends over 13 amino acids. Germline trimming cut 9 bases from V and 1 base from J; bases unmatched to any gene: 6. Germline CDR1 and CDR2: MNHEY and SMNVEV (reference sequence). The CDR3 here is CASQGDNSYEQYF. CDR3 nucleotides: TGTGCCAGTCAGGGGGATAATTCCTACGAGCAGTACTTC.

A single count supports this clone. This chain links TRBV5-4 with TRBJ1-1, with D hard to call. V lost 4 bases, J lost 1 base, and 14 bases lay in between. The V gene's germline CDR1 is SGHNT and CDR2 YYREEE (reference sequence). The CDR3 runs to 15 residues. CDR3 region: CASSPRELWNTEAFF. The CDR3 DNA follows: TGTGCCAGCAGCCCGAGGGAGTTATGGAACACTGAAGCTTTCTTT.

The chain recombines TRBV7-3 with TRBJ2-7, with 11 bases matching TRBD1. V dropped 4 bases and J dropped 0; count of bases not matched to a gene: 2. Germline V lookup: CDR1 SGHTA, CDR2 FQGTGA. The CDR3 covers 15 residues. CDR3 residues: CASSSGTGGSYEQYF. The CDR3 region has the DNA TGTGCCAGCAGCTCTGGGACAGGGGGCTCCTACGAGCAGTACTTC.